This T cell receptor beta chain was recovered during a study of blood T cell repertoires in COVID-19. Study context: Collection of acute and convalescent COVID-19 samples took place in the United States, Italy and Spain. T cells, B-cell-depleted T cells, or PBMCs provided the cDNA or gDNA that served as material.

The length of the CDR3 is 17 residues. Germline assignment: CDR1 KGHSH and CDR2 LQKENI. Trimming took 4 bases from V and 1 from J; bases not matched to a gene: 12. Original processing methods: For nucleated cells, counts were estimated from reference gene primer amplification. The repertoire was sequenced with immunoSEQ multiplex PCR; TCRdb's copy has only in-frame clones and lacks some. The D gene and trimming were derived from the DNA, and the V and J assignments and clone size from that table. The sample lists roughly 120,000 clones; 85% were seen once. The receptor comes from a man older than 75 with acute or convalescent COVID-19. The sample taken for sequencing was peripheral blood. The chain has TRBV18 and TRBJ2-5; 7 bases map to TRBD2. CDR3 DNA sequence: TGTGCCAGCTCACTACTATCTAGCGGCGGGGCCCAAGAGACCCAGTACTTC. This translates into CASSLLSSGGAQETQYF.